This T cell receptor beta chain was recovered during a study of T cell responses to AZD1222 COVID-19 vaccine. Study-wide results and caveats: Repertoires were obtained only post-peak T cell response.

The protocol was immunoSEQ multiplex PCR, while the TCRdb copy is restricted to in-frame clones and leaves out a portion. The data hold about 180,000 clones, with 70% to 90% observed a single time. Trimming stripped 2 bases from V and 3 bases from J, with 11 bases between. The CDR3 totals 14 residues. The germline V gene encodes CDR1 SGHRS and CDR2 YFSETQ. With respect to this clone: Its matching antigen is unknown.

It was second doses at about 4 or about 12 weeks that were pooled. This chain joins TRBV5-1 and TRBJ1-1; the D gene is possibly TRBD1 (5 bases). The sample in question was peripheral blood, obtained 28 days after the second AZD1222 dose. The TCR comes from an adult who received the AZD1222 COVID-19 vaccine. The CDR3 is CASSFQQVDTEAFF. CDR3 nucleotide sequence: TGCGCCAGCAGCTTTCAACAGGTGGACACTGAAGCTTTCTTT.